A single sample gave rise to the 15 T cell receptor beta chains below, sequenced in a study of T cell responses to AZD1222 COVID-19 vaccine (dated by TCRdb to about 2021). The sample's time point label, decoded: about 28 days (+/-7) after the second vaccine dose. The method was the immunoSEQ multiplex PCR assay. Drawn from immuneACCESS, this table holds only the in-frame rearrangements with V and J called that TCRdb kept. Clones are partly lost; checked studies trace under half to an unresolved V gene and leave the rest unexplained. For this sample the table gives roughly 120,000 clones, of which 88% were detected only once. Of the sample, roughly 4% is held by the ten largest clones. Sequences were derived from peripheral blood, sampled 28 days after the second AZD1222 dose. The source is an adult who received the AZD1222 COVID-19 vaccine.

The chain recombines TRBV7-2 with TRBJ2-3, with TRBD1 matching 7 bases. V was pared by 8 bases and J by 2 bases, with 10 bases of the junction left unmatched. CDR1 is SGHTA, CDR2 FQGNSA, per germline. The CDR3 runs to 15 residues. CDR3 nucleotide sequence: TGTGCCAGCCCCAAAGGGACAGTGCTCACAGATACGCAGTATTTT. Protein product: CASPKGTVLTDTQYF.

V gene TRBV27 combines with J gene TRBJ2-7; the match to TRBD1 covers 7 bases. CDR3 size: 14 residues. The germline gives CDR1 MNHEY, CDR2 SMNVEV (reference sequence). The ends lost 4 bases at V and 3 bases at J; junction bases unmatched: 6. CDR3 region: CASSSYRDSYEQYF. The CDR3 nucleotides are TGTGCCAGCAGTTCCTACCGGGACAGCTACGAGCAGTACTTC.

The chain recombines TRBV13 with TRBJ2-1; the D is unclear. Germline CDR1 and CDR2: PRHDT and FYEKMQ (reference sequence). Deletions cut 3 bases from V and 6 bases from J, with 6 bases between. CDR3 size: 12 residues. This chain's CDR3 is CASSFGSNEQFF. CDR3 in DNA: TGTGCCAGCAGCTTTGGGTCCAATGAGCAGTTCTTC.

The chain links TRBV18 to TRBJ2-2; 13 nucleotides agree with TRBD2. The germline V gene has CDR1 KGHSH and CDR2 LQKENI. CDR3 length: 16 amino acids. Trimming at V came to 3 bases and at J to 6 bases, leaving 4 bases not matched to a gene. The CDR3 loop reads CASSPRTSGSSGELFF. CDR3 in DNA: TGTGCCAGCTCACCCAGGACTAGCGGGAGCTCCGGGGAGCTGTTTTTT.

The chain joins TRBV6-5 to TRBJ1-1; tentatively, D is TRBD1 (6 bases). The CDR3 totals 14 residues. In germline, CDR1 is MNHEY, CDR2 SVGAGI. V was clipped by 7 bases and J by 2 bases, with 14 bases between them. The CDR3 DNA reads as TGTGCCAGCAAAAGGACAGTCGATAACACTGAAGCTTTCTTT. This translates into CASKRTVDNTEAFF.

The V gene is TRBV27, the J gene TRBJ1-6, with a weak D call TRBD1 (6 bases). The germline V gene encodes CDR1 MNHEY and CDR2 SMNVEV (reference sequence). V lost 7 bases and J lost 7, with 20 bases in between. The CDR3 is 16 residues long. Here the CDR3 DNA reads TGTGCCAGCAAGGGGGAGTACAGACAGCGGAATTCACCCCTCCACTTT. It translates to CASKGEYRQRNSPLHF.

V usage is TRBV27 and J usage is TRBJ2-3; 7 nucleotides align to TRBD2. The CDR3 sequence is 20 residues long. Germline V gene lookup returns CDR1 MNHEY and CDR2 SMNVEV (reference sequence). Trimming removed 3 bases from V and 4 bases from J; junction bases left unmatched: 22. CDR3 residues: CASSLSSPVYAGEISDTQYF. CDR3 nucleotide sequence: TGTGCCAGCAGTTTGTCTTCGCCGGTGTATGCGGGAGAAATCTCAGATACGCAGTATTTT.

DNA for the CDR3: TGCAGTGGGCGTCAACCCTATGGCTACACCTTC. Protein product: CSGRQPYGYTF. This rearrangement joins TRBV20-1 to TRBJ1-2; D gene ambiguous. V gave up 7 bases and J gave up 4 bases, with 10 bases separating them. The V gene's germline CDR1 is DFQATT and CDR2 SNEGSKA (reference sequence). There are 11 residues in the CDR3.

This rearrangement joins TRBV30 to TRBJ2-7; no definite D call. The CDR3 runs 15 residues. V was pared by 0 bases and J by 2 bases, with 14 bases between. Looked up from germline, CDR1 is GTSNPN and CDR2 is SVGIG (reference sequence). The CDR3 DNA sequence: TGTGCCTGGAGTGTAGGGCCTTCACCTACCTACGAGCAGTACTTC. The encoded protein is CAWSVGPSPTYEQYF.

The V and J genes are TRBV10-3 and TRBJ2-5; D is perhaps TRBD2 (6 bases). This CDR3 has 13 residues. Germline V gene data show CDR1 as ENHRY and CDR2 as SYGVKD. Trimming took off 5 bases at V and 5 bases at J, with 12 bases between the two ends. The CDR3 spells CAISIGGGETQYF. The DNA for the CDR3 is TGTGCCATCAGTATCGGTGGGGGGGAGACCCAGTACTTC.

This rearrangement joins TRBV7-9 to TRBJ1-5; D is unclear. Per the germline V gene, CDR1 is SEHNR and CDR2 is FQNEAQ (reference sequence). Trimming took off 0 bases at V and 4 bases at J, with 7 bases between the two ends. This CDR3 has 14 amino acids. In DNA, the CDR3 is TGTGCCAGCAGCTTAGCAGGGATGAATCAGCCCCAGCATTTT. It translates to CASSLAGMNQPQHF.

This chain's CDR3 is CASSLSATSTDTQYF. The CDR3 bases are TGTGCCAGCAGCTTATCCGCGACTAGCACAGATACGCAGTATTTT. The chain combines TRBV7-3 with TRBJ2-3, with D unclear. The V gene's germline CDR1 is SGHTA and CDR2 FQGTGA. The V gene lost 2 bases and the J gene lost 0 bases, with 9 bases spanning the gap. This CDR3 comprises 15 residues.

The chain carries TRBV7-6 and TRBJ2-7, with D perhaps matching TRBD1 (6 bases). Germline values: CDR1 SGHVS, CDR2 FNYEAQ. CDR3 size: 15 residues. Between the trimmed V and J ends, which lost 2 bases and 2 bases, there was a span of 13 bases. The CDR3 DNA is TGTGCCAGCAGCTTATCACAGGGTGGGACCTACGAGCAGTACTTC. Translating gives CASSLSQGGTYEQYF.

The V gene is TRBV6-2 or TRBV6-3, the J gene TRBJ2-3, with D possibly being TRBD2 (7 bases). The CDR3 contains 14 residues. V lost 1 base and J 8 bases, leaving 13 bases between the germline ends. Germline CDR1 MNHEY, CDR2 SVGEGT. DNA for the CDR3: TGTGCCAGCAGTTACTTTGGGGGGGCGGGTACGCAGTATTTT. Residues: CASSYFGGAGTQYF.

The rearrangement joins TRBV2 to TRBJ2-2, with a tentative D call TRBD1 (5 bases). Per germline, CDR1 SNHLY and CDR2 FYNNEI. CDR3 length equals 15 residues. Deletions cut 4 bases from V and 5 bases from J, with 14 bases between. CDR3: CASSGGFAGTGELFF. DNA of the CDR3: TGTGCCAGCAGTGGGGGCTTCGCTGGTACCGGGGAGCTGTTTTTT.